This record covers a single TCR beta chain. The record originates from a study of blood T cell repertoires in COVID-19. Study-wide background: Acute and convalescent COVID-19 specimens originated in the United States, Italy and Spain.

Original analysis: How many nucleated cells were present was estimated from reference gene primer amplification. Libraries were prepared by immunoSEQ multiplex PCR; TCRdb keeps only in-frame clonotypes and omits some of them. From that table come the V and J calls and clone size; the DNA was used to work out D and trimming. The sample has around 95,000 clones, around nine tenths seen once; the top ten hold 5% to 6%. This clonotype originated in a man aged 45-65 years with acute or convalescent COVID-19. The specimen was peripheral blood.

DNA of the CDR3: TGTGCCACCAGTGGGACTAGCGGGTTCCAAGAGACCCAGTACTTC. Encoded protein: CATSGTSGFQETQYF. This sequence joins TRBV24-1 and TRBJ2-5; 11 bases fit TRBD2. The CDR3 spans 15 residues. The V gene's germline CDR1 is KGHDR and CDR2 SFDVKD. V was pared by 5 bases and J by 1 base, with 2 bases of the junction left unmatched.